Below, one TCR beta chain is given with its context. The antigen it recognizes is unknown. No base qualities exist here, and no much larger clone lies one base off it. The data are from a study of cytomegalovirus exposure and HLA in healthy donors (dated by TCRdb to the late 2010s). Describing the broader study: The roughly 670 repertoires of the first cohort and the 95 to 150 validation repertoires were produced on the same platform, according to a later analysis. The study aimed to test whether signatures of past pathogen exposure could be identified by cataloging public T cell receptors. Besides the first cohort of approximately 670 subjects, a separate validation cohort made up of roughly 130 different subjects was used. The study combined high-throughput TCR immunosequencing, statistical association of individual TCRs with disease status, and machine learning to predict cytomegalovirus infection status.

Libraries were made using the immunoSEQ multiplex PCR assay. The authors' analysis ran thus. A statistical classification framework was developed to diagnose cytomegalovirus status using the catalog of TCR beta chain sequences. TCRdb took over this immuneACCESS table, retaining in-frame rearrangements with V and J assigned. Such tables are incomplete; in checked studies, under half of the missing clones stem from an unresolved V gene, and the remainder is unexplained. Clone size and the V and J calls come from that table; the DNA yielded D and trimming. In this sample the table shows over 150,000 clones, 70% to 90% of which occur a single time. The ten largest clones take up roughly 5.7% of the sample. The donors were included in the validation cohort of 120 subjects, a group kept apart from the approximately 690-subject first cohort. What the study reported, not specific to this receptor: In the study, around 150 TCR beta chains were listed as associated with cytomegalovirus. All 120 repertoires were used to score co-occurrence in the validation cohort in a later analysis, because that analysis had no HLA typing for the cohort. Of the cluster scores, approximately 95% were above 0 in a later analysis, which found that TCRs clustered in the first cohort also tended to co-occur in the 95 to 150 validation repertoires. The classifier was reported to diagnose cytomegalovirus status with high specificity and sensitivity in both the original cohort and the validation cohort. It was suggested by the authors that the approach could potentially be generalized to other disease states and immunological phenotypes. Most TCR sequences were observed very rarely across donors, whereas some public TCRs were present in many individuals. A few of the identified cytomegalovirus-associated TCR beta chains were confirmed in vitro to be specific for cytomegalovirus antigens.

The sample consisted of PBMCs. The sequence came from a woman in her twenties or thirties in good health and CMV-seronegative.

The DNA is as follows: TGTGCCAGCAGTGACTCGTCCGAGACCCCCTCCTACGAGCAGTACTTC. The encoded protein is CASSDSSETPSYEQYF. The V and J genes are TRBV6-4 and TRBJ2-7; no D gene call is confident. V is shortened by 0 bases, J by 0 bases, and the region joining them spans 12 bases. The germline V gene sets CDR1 to MRHNA and CDR2 to SNTAGT. The CDR3 numbers 16 residues from cysteine through phenylalanine. The entry retains the CDR3 DNA only, 48 bases that are in frame from base 1.